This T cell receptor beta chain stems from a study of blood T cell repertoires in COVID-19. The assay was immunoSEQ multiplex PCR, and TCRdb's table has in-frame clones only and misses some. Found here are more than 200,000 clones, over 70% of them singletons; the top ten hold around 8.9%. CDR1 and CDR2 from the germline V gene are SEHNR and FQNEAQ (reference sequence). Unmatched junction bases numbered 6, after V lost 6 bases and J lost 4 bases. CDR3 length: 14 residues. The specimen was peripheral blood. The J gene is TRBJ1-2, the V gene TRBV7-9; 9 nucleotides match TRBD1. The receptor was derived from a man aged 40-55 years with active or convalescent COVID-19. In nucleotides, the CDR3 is TGTGCCAGCAGTCCGGGACAGGGAGGCTATGGCTACACCTTC. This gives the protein CASSPGQGGYGYTF.